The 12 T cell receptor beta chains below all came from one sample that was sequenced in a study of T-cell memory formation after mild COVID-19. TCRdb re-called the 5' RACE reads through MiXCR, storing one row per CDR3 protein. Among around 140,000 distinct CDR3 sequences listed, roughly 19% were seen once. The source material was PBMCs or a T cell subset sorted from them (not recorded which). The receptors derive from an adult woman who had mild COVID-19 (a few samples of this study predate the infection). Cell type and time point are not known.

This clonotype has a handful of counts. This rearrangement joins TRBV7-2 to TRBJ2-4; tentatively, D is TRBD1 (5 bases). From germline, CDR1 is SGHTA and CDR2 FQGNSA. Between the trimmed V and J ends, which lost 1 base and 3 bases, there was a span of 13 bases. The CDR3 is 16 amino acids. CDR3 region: CASSLEGVMVKNIQYF. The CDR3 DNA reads TGTGCCAGCAGCTTAGAAGGGGTGATGGTCAAAAACATTCAGTACTTC.

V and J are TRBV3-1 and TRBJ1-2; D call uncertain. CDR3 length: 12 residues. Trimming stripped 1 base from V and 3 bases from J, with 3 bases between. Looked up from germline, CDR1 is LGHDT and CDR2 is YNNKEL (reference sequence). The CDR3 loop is CASSQVDYGYTF. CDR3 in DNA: TGTGCCAGCAGCCAAGTCGACTATGGCTACACCTTC.

CDR3 nucleotides: TGTGCCAGCAGGCGAGAAGTAATCGTACAGGTCACTGGGGCCAACGTCCTGACTTTC. It specifies CASRREVIVQVTGANVLTF. The rearrangement joins TRBV12-3 or TRBV12-4 to TRBJ2-6; tentative D call: TRBD1 (5 bases). V was cut by 6 bases and J by 2 bases, with 23 bases left in between. CDR3 length equals 19 residues.

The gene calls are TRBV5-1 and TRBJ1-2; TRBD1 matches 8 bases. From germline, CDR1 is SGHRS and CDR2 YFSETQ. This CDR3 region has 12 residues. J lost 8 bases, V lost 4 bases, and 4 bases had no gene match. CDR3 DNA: TGCGCCAGCAGCCAGGACAGGGACGGCTACACCTTC. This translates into CASSQDRDGYTF.

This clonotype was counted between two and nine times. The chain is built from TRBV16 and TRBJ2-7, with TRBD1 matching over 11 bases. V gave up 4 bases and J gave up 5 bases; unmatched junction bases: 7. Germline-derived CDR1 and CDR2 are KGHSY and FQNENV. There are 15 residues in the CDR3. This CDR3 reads CASSPGTGGKNEQYF. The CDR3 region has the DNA TGTGCCAGCAGCCCTGGGACAGGGGGGAAAAACGAGCAGTACTTC.

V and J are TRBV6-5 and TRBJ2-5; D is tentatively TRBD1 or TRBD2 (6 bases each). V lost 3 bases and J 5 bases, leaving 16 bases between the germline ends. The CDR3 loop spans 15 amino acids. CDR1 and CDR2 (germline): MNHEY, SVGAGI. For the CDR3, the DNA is TGTGCCAGCAGTTATGTCGGAGGGCAGGGGGAGACCCAGTACTTC. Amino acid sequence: CASSYVGGQGETQYF.

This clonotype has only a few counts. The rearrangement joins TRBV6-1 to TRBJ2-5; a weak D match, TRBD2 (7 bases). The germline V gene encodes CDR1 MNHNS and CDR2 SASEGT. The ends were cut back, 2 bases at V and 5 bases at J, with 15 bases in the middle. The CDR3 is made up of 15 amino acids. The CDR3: CASSERGRGSETQYF. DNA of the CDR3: TGTGCCAGCAGTGAACGGGGGCGCGGGAGTGAGACCCAGTACTTC.

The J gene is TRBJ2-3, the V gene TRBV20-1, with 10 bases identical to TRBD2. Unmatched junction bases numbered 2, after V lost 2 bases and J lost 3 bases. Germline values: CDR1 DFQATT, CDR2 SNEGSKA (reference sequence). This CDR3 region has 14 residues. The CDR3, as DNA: TGCAGTGCTAGACCTAGCGGGAGTACAGATACGCAGTATTTT. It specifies CSARPSGSTDTQYF.

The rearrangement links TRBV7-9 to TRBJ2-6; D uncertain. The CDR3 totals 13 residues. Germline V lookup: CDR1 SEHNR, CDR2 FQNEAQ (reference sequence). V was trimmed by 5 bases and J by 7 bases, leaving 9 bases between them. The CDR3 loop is CASSRGNANVLTF. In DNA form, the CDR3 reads TGTGCCAGCAGCCGCGGCAACGCCAACGTCCTGACTTTC.

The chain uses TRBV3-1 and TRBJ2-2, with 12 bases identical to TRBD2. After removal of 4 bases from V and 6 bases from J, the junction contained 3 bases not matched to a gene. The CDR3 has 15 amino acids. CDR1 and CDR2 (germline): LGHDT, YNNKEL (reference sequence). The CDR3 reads CASSLLAGGAGELFF. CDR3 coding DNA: TGTGCCAGCAGCCTTCTAGCGGGAGGGGCCGGGGAGCTGTTTTTT.

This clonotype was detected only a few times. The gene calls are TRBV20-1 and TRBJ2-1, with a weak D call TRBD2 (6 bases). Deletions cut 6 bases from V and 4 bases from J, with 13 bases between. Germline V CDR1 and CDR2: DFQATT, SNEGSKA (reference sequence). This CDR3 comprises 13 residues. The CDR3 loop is CSATGTSYNEQFF. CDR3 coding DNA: TGCAGTGCAACCGGGACTTCTTACAATGAGCAGTTCTTC.

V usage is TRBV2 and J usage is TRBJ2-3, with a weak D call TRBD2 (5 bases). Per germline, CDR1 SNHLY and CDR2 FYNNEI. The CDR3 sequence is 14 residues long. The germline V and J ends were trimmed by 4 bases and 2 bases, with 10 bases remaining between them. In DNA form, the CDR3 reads TGTGCCAGCAGTGGAGGGTCAGTCACAGATACGCAGTATTTT. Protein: CASSGGSVTDTQYF. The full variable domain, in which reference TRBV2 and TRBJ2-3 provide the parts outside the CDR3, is EPEVTQTPSHQVTQMGQEVILRCVPISNHLYFYWYRQILGQKVEFLVSFYNNEISEKSEIFDDQFSVERPDGSNFTLKIRSTKLEDSAMYFCASSGGSVTDTQYFGPGTRLTVL.